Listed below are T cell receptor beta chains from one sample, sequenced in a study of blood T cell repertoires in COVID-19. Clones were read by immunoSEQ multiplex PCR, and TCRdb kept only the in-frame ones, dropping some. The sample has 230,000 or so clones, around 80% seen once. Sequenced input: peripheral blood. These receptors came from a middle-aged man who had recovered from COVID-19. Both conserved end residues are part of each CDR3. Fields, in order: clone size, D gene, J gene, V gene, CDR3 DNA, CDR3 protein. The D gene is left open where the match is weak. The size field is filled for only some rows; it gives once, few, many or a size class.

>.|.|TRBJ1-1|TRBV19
TGTGCCAGTCCTAGGTTGGAAGCTTTCTTT
CASPRLEAFF
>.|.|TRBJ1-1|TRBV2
TGTGCCAGCAGTGAATTTAGGGGGGGTGAAGCTTTCTTT
CASSEFRGGEAFF
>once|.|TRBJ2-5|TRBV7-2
TGTGCCAGCAGCCCCGGGGTCGGGAGTGGGGCCGAGACCCAGTACTTC
CASSPGVGSGAETQYF
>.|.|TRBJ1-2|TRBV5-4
TGTGCCAGCAGCTTGTCGGTTGCGGGGACCGCGGATGGTGGCTACACCTTC
CASSLSVAGTADGGYTF
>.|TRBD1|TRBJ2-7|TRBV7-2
TGTGCCAGCACCCTTACCGGGACAGCATCCTACGAGCAGTACTTC
CASTLTGTASYEQYF
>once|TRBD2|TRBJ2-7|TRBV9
TGTGCCAGCAGCGCCGGGATGGGCGGGAGGTACGAGCAGTACTTC
CASSAGMGGRYEQYF
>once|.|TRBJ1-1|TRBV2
TGTGCCTCCCGCGGGGGTTTGGGTTCAGCTTTCTTT
CASRGGLGSAFF
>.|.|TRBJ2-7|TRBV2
TGTGCCAGCAACCGGGACATTGGCTCCTACGAGCAGTACTTC
CASNRDIGSYEQYF
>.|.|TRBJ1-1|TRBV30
TGTGCCTGGAGTGTTACCAGGGAAACTGAAGCTTTCTTT
CAWSVTRETEAFF
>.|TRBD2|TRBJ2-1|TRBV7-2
TGTGCCAGCAGCCCACTAGCGGGAGTTTACAATGAGCAGTTCTTC
CASSPLAGVYNEQFF
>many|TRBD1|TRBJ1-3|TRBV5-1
TGCGCCAGCAGCGTCGACAGGGGGGTCGGAAACACCATATATTTT
CASSVDRGVGNTIYF
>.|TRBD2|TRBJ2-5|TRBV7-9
TGTGCCAGCAGGCGGACTAGCCTGTACCAAGAGACCCAGTACTTC
CASRRTSLYQETQYF
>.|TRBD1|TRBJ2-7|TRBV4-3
TGCGCCAGCAGCCAAGGCATTGACAGGGGGCTTGGGGTGGGGTACGAGCAGTACTTC
CASSQGIDRGLGVGYEQYF
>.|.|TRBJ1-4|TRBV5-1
TGCGCCAGCAGCCAAGCGTCAATTGCAACTAATGAAAAACTGTTTTTT
CASSQASIATNEKLFF
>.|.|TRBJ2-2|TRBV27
TGTGCCAGCTCATCGTGGGGGCAGTACACCGGGGAGCTGTTTTTT
CASSSWGQYTGELFF
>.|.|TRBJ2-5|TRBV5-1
TGCGCCAGCAGCTTCGGCAGGGGCCAAGAGACCCAGTACTTC
CASSFGRGQETQYF
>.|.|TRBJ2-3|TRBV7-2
TGTGCCAGCAGCTTAGCCAGGGTTACAGATACGCAGTATTTT
CASSLARVTDTQYF
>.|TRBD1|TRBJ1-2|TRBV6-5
TGTGCCACCAGTAGTAGACAGGGTGGTAGCTATGGCTACACCTTC
CATSSRQGGSYGYTF
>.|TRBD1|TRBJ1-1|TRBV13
TGTGCCAGCAGCCCCAGGGACAGGGAGGAGACTGAAGCTTTCTTT
CASSPRDREETEAFF
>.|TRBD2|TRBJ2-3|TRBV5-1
TGCGCCAGCAGCTTGACTAGCGGAGACAGAGATACGCAGTATTTT
CASSLTSGDRDTQYF
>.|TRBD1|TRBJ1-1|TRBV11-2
TGTGCCAGCAGCCTGCGAATTGACAGGGCGGGTTACACTGAAGCTTTCTTT
CASSLRIDRAGYTEAFF
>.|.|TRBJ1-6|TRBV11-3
TGTGCCAGCACCCGGGAAGCCTATAATTCACCCCTCCACTTT
CASTREAYNSPLHF
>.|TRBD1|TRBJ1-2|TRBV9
TGTGCCAGCAGCGTTACCGGGACAGGGGAGACGGGCTACACCTTC
CASSVTGTGETGYTF
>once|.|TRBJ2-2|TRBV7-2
TGTGCCAGCGGAGCTTTTCATAATGGCGGGGAGCTGTTTTTT
CASGAFHNGGELFF
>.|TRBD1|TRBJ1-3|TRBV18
TGTGCCAGCTCGGGGACAGGGCTATCTGGAAACACCATATATTTT
CASSGTGLSGNTIYF
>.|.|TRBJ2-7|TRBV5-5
TGTGCCAGCAGTCGCGACATCTACGAGCAGTACTTC
CASSRDIYEQYF
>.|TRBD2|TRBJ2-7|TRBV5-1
TGCGCCAGCAGCGTCACAGGGACTAGCGGAACTTCCTACGAGCAGTACTTC
CASSVTGTSGTSYEQYF
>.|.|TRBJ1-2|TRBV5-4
TGTGCCAGCACCTCAGGGATTGAGAACGACTATGGCTACACCTTC
CASTSGIENDYGYTF
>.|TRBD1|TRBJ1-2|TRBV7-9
TGTGCCAGCAGCTTGGCAGGGGGGAGTGGCTACACCTTC
CASSLAGGSGYTF
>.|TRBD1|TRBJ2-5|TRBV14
TGTGCCAGCAGCCAGAACACAGGGGGGAAGACCCAGTACTTC
CASSQNTGGKTQYF
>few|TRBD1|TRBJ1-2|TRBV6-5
TGTGCCAGCACTTCCCCCCAGGGGGCTAACTATGGCTACACCTTC
CASTSPQGANYGYTF
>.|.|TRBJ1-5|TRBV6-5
TGTGCCAGCAGGGTGGGAGATCAGCCCCAGCATTTT
CASRVGDQPQHF
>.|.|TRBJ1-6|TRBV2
TGTGCCAGCAGCTTTTCAGGGCCTAGCTCCTATAATTCACCCCTCCACTTT
CASSFSGPSSYNSPLHF
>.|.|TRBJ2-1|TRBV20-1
TGCAGTGCTAGTTTAGCCAATGAGCAGTTCTTC
CSASLANEQFF
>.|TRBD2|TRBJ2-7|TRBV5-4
TGTGCCAGCAGCTCGACCGGGACTACTACCTACGAGCAGTACTTC
CASSSTGTTTYEQYF
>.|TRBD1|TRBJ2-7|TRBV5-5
TGTGCCAGCAGCTTCGACAGGGTGGGCTACGAGCAGTACTTC
CASSFDRVGYEQYF
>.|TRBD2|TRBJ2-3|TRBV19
TGTGCCAGTAGTAGAAACCGACTAGCGGGGGGAACAGATACGCAGTATTTT
CASSRNRLAGGTDTQYF
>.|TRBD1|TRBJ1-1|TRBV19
TGTGCCAGTAGCACGCCTTTTGGGACAGGGGATAGCACTGAAGCTTTCTTT
CASSTPFGTGDSTEAFF
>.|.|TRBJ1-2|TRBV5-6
TGTGCCAGCAGCTTGGTCGGCTACCTCCGAGGTAACTATGGCTACACCTTC
CASSLVGYLRGNYGYTF
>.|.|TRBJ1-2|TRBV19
TGTGCCAGTAGTATGATAGGGGAGGATGGCTACACCTTC
CASSMIGEDGYTF